This record covers a single T cell receptor beta chain. Germline CDR1 LGHNA, CDR2 YNFKEQ. V was pared by 0 bases and J by 2 bases, with 12 bases between. The CDR3 contains 16 residues. This specimen comes from a study of control samples from healthy donors and cancer patients. Clones were sequenced by immunoSEQ multiplex PCR, and TCRdb holds only the in-frame ones, with some missing. The sample includes about 110,000 clones, around 89% seen only once; the top ten take around 3.9%. Material for sequencing was PBMCs. The chain is built from TRBV4-2 and TRBJ2-3, with D perhaps TRBD2 (6 bases). The source is a woman aged 60-70 years with lung cancer. CDR3 bases: TGTGCCAGCAGCCAAGAGGTTAGCGGATTCACAGATACGCAGTATTTT. Translating gives CASSQEVSGFTDTQYF.